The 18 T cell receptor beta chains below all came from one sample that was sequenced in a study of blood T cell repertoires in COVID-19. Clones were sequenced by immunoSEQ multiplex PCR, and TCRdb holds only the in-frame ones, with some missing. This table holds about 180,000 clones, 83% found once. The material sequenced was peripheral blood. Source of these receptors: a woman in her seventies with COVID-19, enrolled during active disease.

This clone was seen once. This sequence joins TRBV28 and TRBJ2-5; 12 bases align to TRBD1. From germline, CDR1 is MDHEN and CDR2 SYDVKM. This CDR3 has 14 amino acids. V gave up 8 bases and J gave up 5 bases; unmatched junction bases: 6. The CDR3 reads CASAGQGAEETQYF. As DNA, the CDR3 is TGTGCCAGCGCGGGACAGGGGGCTGAGGAGACCCAGTACTTC.

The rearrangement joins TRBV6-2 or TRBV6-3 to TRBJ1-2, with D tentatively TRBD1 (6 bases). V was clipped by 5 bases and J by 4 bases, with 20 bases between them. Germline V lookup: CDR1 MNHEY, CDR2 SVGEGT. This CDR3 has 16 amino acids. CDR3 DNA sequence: TGTGCCAGCAGTAACCCGATCGAAAAACAGGGCTATGGCTACACCTTC. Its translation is CASSNPIEKQGYGYTF.

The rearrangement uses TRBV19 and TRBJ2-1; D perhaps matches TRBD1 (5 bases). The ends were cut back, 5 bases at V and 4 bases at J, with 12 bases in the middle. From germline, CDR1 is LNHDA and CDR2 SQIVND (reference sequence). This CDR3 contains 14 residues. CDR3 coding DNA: TGTGCCAGTAGTCGTCTGGACACATACAATGAGCAGTTCTTC. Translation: CASSRLDTYNEQFF.

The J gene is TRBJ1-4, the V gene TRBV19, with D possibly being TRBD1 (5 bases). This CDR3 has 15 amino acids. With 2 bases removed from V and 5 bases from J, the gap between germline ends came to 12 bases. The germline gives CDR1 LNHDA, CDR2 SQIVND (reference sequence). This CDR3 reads CASSIRQSRNEKLFF. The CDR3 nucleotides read TGTGCCAGTAGTATACGACAGTCCAGAAATGAAAAACTGTTTTTT.

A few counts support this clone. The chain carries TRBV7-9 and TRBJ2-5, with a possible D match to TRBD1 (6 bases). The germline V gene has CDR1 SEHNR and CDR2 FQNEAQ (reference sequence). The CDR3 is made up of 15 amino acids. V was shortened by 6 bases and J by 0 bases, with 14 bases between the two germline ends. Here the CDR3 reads CASRQLGHYQETQYF. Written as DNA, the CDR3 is TGTGCCAGCAGACAATTGGGACACTACCAAGAGACCCAGTACTTC.

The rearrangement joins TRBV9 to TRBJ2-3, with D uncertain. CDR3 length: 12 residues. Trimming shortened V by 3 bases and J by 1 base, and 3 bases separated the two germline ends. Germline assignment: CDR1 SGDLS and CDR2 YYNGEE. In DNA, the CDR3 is TGTGCCAGCAGCGCGGGCACAGATACGCAGTATTTT. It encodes CASSAGTDTQYF.

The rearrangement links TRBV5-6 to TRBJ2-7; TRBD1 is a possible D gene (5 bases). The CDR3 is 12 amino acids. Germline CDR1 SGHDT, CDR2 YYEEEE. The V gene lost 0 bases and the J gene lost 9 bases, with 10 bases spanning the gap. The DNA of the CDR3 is TGTGCCAGCAGCTTGGTCAAAGGGGTGCAGTACTTC. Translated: CASSLVKGVQYF.

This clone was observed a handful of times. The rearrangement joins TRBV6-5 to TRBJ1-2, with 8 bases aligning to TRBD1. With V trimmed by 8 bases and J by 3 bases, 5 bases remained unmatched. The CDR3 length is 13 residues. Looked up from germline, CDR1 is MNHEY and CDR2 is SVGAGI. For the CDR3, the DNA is TGTGCCAGCCAACCAGGGGGCGACTATGGCTACACCTTC. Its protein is CASQPGGDYGYTF.

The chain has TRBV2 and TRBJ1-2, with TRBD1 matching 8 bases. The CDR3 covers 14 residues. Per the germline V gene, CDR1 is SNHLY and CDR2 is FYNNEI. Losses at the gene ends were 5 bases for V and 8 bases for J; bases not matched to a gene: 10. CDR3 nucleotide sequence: TGTGCCAGCAGTATTCAGGACAGGGCTGAAGGCTACACCTTC. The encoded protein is CASSIQDRAEGYTF.

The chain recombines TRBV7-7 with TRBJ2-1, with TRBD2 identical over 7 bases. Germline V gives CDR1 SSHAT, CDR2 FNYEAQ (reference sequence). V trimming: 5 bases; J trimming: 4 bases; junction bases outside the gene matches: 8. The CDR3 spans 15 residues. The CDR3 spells CASSPGTSVYNEQFF. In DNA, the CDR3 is TGTGCCAGCAGCCCGGGTACTAGCGTTTACAATGAGCAGTTCTTC.

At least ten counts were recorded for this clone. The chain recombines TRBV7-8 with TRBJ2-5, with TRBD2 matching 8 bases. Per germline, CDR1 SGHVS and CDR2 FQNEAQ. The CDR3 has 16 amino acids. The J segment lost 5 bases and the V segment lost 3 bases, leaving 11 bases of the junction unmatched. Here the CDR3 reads CASSFRAPASGETQYF. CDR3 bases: TGTGCCAGCAGCTTCAGAGCACCCGCTAGCGGGGAGACCCAGTACTTC.

As DNA, the CDR3 is TGTGCCAGCAGCTTGGGTGGGACTAGCGGGTCGGGTGAGCAGTTCTTC. It codes for CASSLGGTSGSGEQFF. The chain employs TRBV5-4 and TRBJ2-1; 12 nucleotides align to TRBD2. Germline V CDR1 and CDR2: SGHNT, YYREEE (reference sequence). The CDR3 is made up of 16 amino acids. J gave up 9 bases and V 0 bases, and 7 bases lay outside the gene matches.

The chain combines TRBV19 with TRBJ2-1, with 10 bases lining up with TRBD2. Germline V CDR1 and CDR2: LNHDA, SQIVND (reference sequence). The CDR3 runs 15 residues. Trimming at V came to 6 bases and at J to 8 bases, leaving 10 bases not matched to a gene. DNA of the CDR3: TGTGCCAGTAGGTCTAGCGGGAGAAGTAAGGATGAGCAGTTCTTC. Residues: CASRSSGRSKDEQFF. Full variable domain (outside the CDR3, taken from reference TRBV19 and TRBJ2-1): DGGITQSPKYLFRKEGQNVTLSCEQNLNHDAMYWYRQDPGQGLRLIYYSQIVNDFQKGDIAEGYSVSREKKESFPLTVTSAQKNPTAFYLCASRSSGRSKDEQFFGPGTRLTVL.

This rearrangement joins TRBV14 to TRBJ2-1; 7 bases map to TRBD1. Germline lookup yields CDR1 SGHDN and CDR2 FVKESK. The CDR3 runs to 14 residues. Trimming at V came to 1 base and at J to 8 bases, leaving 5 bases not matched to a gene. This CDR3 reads CASSQGHRGHEQFF. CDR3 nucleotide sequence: TGTGCCAGCAGCCAAGGACACAGGGGCCATGAGCAGTTCTTC.

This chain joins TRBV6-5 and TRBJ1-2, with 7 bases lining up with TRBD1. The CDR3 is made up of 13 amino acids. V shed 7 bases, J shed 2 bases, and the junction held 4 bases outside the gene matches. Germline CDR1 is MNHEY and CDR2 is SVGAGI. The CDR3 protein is CASTLDRNYGYTF. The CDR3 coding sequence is TGTGCCAGCACCCTGGACAGGAACTATGGCTACACCTTC.

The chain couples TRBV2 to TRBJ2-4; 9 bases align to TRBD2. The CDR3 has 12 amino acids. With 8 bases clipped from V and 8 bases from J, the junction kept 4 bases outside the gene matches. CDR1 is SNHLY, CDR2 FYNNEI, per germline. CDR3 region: CASERTSDIQYF. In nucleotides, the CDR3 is TGTGCCAGCGAGAGGACTAGCGACATTCAGTACTTC.

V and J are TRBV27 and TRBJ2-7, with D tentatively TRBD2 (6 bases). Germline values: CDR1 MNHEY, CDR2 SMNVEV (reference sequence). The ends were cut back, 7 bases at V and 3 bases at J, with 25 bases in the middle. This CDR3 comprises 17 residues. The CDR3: CASTPGLTGYLYYEQYF. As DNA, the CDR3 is TGTGCCAGCACCCCTGGACTAACAGGATATCTTTACTACGAGCAGTACTTC.

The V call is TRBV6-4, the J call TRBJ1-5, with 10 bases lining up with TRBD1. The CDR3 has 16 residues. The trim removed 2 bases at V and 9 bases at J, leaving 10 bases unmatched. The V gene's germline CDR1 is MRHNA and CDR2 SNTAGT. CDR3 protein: CASSDRPVGTGAPQHF. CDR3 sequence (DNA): TGTGCCAGCAGTGACCGGCCCGTTGGGACAGGGGCGCCCCAGCATTTT.